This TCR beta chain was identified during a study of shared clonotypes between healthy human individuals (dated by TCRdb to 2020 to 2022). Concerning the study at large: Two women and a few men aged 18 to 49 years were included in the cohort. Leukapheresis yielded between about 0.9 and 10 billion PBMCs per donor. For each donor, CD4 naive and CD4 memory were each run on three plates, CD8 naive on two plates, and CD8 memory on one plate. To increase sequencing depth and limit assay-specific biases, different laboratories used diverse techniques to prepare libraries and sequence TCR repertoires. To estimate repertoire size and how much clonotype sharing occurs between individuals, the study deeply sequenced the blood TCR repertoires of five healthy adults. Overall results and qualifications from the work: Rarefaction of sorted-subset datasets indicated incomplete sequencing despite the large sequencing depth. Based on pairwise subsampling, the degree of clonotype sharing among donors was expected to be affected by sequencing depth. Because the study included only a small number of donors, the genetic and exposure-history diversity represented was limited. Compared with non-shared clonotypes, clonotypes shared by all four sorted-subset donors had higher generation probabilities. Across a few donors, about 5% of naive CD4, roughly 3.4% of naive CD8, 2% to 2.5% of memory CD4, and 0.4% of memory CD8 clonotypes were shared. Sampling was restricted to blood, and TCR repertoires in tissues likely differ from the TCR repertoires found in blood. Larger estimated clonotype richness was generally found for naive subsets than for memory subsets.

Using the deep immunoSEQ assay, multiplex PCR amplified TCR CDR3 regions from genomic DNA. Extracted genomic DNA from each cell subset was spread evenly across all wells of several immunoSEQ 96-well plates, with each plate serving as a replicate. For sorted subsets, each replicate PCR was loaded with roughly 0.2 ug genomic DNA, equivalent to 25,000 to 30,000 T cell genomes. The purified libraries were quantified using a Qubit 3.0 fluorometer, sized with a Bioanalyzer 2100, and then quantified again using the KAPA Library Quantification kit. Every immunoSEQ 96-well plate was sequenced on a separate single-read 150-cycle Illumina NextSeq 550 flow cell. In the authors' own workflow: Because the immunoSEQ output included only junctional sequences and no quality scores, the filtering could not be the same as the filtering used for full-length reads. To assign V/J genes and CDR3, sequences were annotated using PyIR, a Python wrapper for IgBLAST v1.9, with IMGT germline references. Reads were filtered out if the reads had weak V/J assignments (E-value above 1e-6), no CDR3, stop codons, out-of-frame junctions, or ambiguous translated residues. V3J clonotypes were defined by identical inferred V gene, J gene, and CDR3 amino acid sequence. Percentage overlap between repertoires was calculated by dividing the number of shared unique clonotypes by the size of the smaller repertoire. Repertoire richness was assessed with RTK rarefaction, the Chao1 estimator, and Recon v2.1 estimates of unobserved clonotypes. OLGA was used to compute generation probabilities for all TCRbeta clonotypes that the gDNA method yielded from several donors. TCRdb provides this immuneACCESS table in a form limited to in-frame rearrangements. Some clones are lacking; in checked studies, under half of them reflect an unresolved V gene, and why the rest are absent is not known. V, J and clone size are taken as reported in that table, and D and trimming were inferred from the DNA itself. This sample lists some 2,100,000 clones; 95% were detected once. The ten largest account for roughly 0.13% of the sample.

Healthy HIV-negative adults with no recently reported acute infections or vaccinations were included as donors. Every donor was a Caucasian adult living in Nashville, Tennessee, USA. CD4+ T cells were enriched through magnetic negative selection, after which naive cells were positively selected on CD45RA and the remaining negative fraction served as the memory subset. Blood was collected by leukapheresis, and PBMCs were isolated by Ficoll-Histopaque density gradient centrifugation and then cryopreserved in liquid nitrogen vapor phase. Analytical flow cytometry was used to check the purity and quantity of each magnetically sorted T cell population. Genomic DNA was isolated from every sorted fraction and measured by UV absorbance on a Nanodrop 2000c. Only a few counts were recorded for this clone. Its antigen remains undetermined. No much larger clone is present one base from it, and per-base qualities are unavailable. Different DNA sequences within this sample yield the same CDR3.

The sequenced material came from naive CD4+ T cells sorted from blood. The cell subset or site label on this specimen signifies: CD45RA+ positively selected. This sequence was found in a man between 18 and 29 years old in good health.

The base sequence is TGTGCCAGCAGCTTGGGGGGTACTGGAAACACCATATATTTT. Its amino acids are CASSLGGTGNTIYF. Recombination linked TRBV5-4 to TRBJ1-3; no D gene call is confident. The germline V gene (reference sequence) supplies CDR1 SGHNT and CDR2 YYREEE. The CDR3, cysteine through phenylalanine, is 14 amino acids long. Of the read, only the CDR3 DNA is kept; its 42 bases are in frame from base 1. V loses 0 bases, J loses 2 bases, and the germline ends lie 6 bases apart. The CDR3, completed at both ends by the reference TRBV5-4 and TRBJ1-3 genes, gives the full variable domain ETGVTQSPTHLIKTRGQQVTLRCSSQSGHNTVSWYQQALGQGPQFIFQYYREEENGRGNFPPRFSGLQFPNYSSELNVNALELDDSALYLCASSLGGTGNTIYFGEGSWLTVV.